These 5 T cell receptor beta chains came from one sample sequenced in a study of STAT5B mutations in CD4+ large granular lymphocyte leukemia. The protocol was immunoSEQ multiplex PCR, while the TCRdb copy is restricted to in-frame clones and leaves out a portion. The sample lists roughly 34,000 clones, approximately 82% occurring once. The sequenced sample consisted of CD4+ T cells from blood buffy coats. These receptors all stem from a human donor in good health.

This chain joins TRBV16 and TRBJ1-2; D is unclear. The CDR3 runs to 14 residues. Trimming shortened V by 3 bases and J by 6 bases, and 14 bases separated the two germline ends. Germline loops: CDR1 KGHSY, CDR2 FQNENV. Written as DNA, the CDR3 is TGTGCCAGCAGCCAGCCCCCAAGGGAAAATGGCTACACCTTC. Translated, it gives CASSQPPRENGYTF.

The rearrangement joins TRBV5-1 to TRBJ2-3, with TRBD2 identical over 8 bases. This CDR3 has 14 amino acids. Germline V gene lookup returns CDR1 SGHRS and CDR2 YFSETQ. The V segment lost 4 bases and the J segment 2 bases; nucleotides outside the gene matches: 3. CDR3 residues: CASSSSGDTDTQYF. The CDR3 coding sequence is TGCGCCAGCAGCAGTAGCGGGGACACAGATACGCAGTATTTT.

The chain links TRBV11-3 to TRBJ2-2, with 9 nucleotides matching TRBD1. The CDR3 runs 15 residues. V was clipped by 5 bases and J by 4 bases; unmatched bases: 5. In germline, CDR1 is SGHNT, CDR2 YENEEA. The CDR3 region has the DNA TGTGCCAGCAGCCAAATGACAGGGGGCACCGGGGAGCTGTTTTTT. It is translated as CASSQMTGGTGELFF.

The table lists this clone with a count of one. The chain employs TRBV6-1 and TRBJ2-2, with D unresolved. Germline CDR1 and CDR2: MNHNS and SASEGT. The V gene lost 3 bases and the J gene lost 3 bases, with 2 bases spanning the gap. CDR3 length equals 12 residues. The CDR3 is CASSDYTGELFF. DNA for the CDR3: TGTGCCAGCAGTGACTACACCGGGGAGCTGTTTTTT.

This clone was seen only once. V gene TRBV6-1 combines with J gene TRBJ2-5; D possibly corresponds to TRBD2 (5 bases). The CDR3 loop spans 11 amino acids. Trimming took 4 bases from V and 9 from J, leaving 9 bases between them. Germline CDR1 is MNHNS and CDR2 is SASEGT. CDR3 coding DNA: TGTGCCAGCAGTGGGACTTCGGCCCAGTACTTC. It codes for CASSGTSAQYF.